In its sample, the clone carrying this TCR beta chain was seen a few times. Assay runs were performed at deep level. Under the authors' procedure: ImmunoSEQ supplied junction-only sequences lacking quality scores, so filtering was different. This table comes from immunoSEQ multiplex PCR, and its TCRdb copy is limited to in-frame clones, with some not included. The V and J calls and clone size were taken over from that table, and D and trimming were inferred from the DNA. The sample has some 450,000 clones, roughly three quarters seen once. The sample belongs to a study of shared clonotypes between healthy human individuals. The germline V gene has CDR1 MDHEN and CDR2 SYDVKM. CDR3 size: 15 residues. Trimming cost V 2 bases and J 0 bases, with 8 bases left between them.

Input material: PBMCs. The chain has TRBV28 and TRBJ1-5; no definite D call. The receptor's source is a woman aged 35 to 49 in good health. Some clones in this sample may be carry-over from other donors' samples. For the CDR3, the DNA is TGTGCCAGCAGTTTAGAGACGGCTAGCAATCAGCCCCAGCATTTT. It codes for CASSLETASNQPQHF.